The 23 T cell receptor beta chains given below trace back to one sample, sequenced in a study of identical twins. One entry per CDR3 protein results from TCRdb running MiXCR on the 5' RACE reads. The profile shows under 1 million distinct CDR3 sequences, more than 9% of them singletons. These records were also assigned to another study, of yellow fever vaccine responses in identical twins.

The sequenced sample was PBMCs. These receptors were obtained from a woman between 18 and 30 years old in good health.

The CDR3: CASSTRGLSEAFF. For the CDR3, the DNA is TGTGCCAGCAGCACAAGGGGGTTGTCTGAAGCTTTCTTT. The rearrangement joins TRBV5-6 to TRBJ1-1; tentative D call: TRBD1 (6 bases). V lost 4 bases and J 6 bases, leaving 13 bases between the germline ends. This CDR3 is built from 13 residues. Germline CDR1 reads SGHDT; CDR2 reads YYEEEE.

V usage is TRBV5-1 and J usage is TRBJ2-5; the match to TRBD2 covers 7 bases. The CDR3 totals 14 residues. Germline V gene lookup returns CDR1 SGHRS and CDR2 YFSETQ. Trimming cost V 5 bases and J 5 bases; bases outside gene matches: 9. CDR3 amino acids: CASSGPGGSETQYF. CDR3 sequence (DNA): TGCGCCAGCAGTGGTCCGGGAGGCTCGGAGACCCAGTACTTC.

In its sample, this clonotype was seen once. Sequence at one end of the junction differs from germline and may be a read error. The chain links TRBV3-1 to TRBJ2-5, with 7 nucleotides matching TRBD1. Germline V gene lookup returns CDR1 LGHDT and CDR2 YNNKEL (reference sequence). The CDR3 extends over 16 amino acids. CDR3 bases: TGTACCAGCAGTTACACCGGGACAGTGTACCAAGAGACCCAGTACTTC. Amino acid sequence: CTSSYTGTVYQETQYF.

This chain connects TRBV6-5 to TRBJ2-7, with D possibly TRBD2 on 6 matching bases. Germline CDR1 MNHEY, CDR2 SVGAGI. The germline V and J ends were trimmed by 2 bases and 2 bases, with 19 bases remaining between them. The CDR3 totals 17 residues. The CDR3 bases are TGTGCCAGCAGTTACCCGACTCTGGGACTTGCGCCCTACGAGCAGTACGTC. Translation: CASSYPTLGLAPYEQYV.

The chain is built from TRBV6-5 and TRBJ2-5; TRBD1 matches 7 bases. Germline trimming cut 4 bases from V and 4 bases from J; bases unmatched to any gene: 9. CDR3 length equals 15 residues. Per germline, CDR1 MNHEY and CDR2 SVGAGI. CDR3 nucleotide sequence: TGTGCCAGCAGTTTTATGACCAGGGGGTCAGAGACCCAGTACTTC. It translates to CASSFMTRGSETQYF.

This clonotype was recorded a few times. This chain joins TRBV24-1 and TRBJ2-2, with TRBD2 matching over 9 bases. The CDR3 runs to 18 residues. Germline V gene lookup returns CDR1 KGHDR and CDR2 SFDVKD. The ends lost 1 base at V and 2 bases at J; junction bases unmatched: 7. CDR3 in amino acids: CATSDFGLASGNTGELFF. Written as DNA, the CDR3 is TGTGCCACCAGTGATTTCGGACTAGCGAGCGGTAACACCGGGGAGCTGTTTTTT.

This clonotype was seen ten or more times. The rearrangement joins TRBV7-9 to TRBJ2-7; TRBD1 agrees at 9 bases. This CDR3 region has 15 residues. CDR1 is SEHNR and CDR2 is FQNEAQ in the germline V gene (reference sequence). V dropped 5 bases and J dropped 3; count of bases not matched to a gene: 8. CDR3 amino acids: CASSRPQGANYEQYF. The CDR3 nucleotides read TGTGCCAGCAGCCGCCCACAGGGGGCGAACTACGAGCAGTACTTC. Based on the CDR3 plus reference TRBV7-9 and TRBJ2-7, the full variable domain is DTGVSQNPRHKITKRGQNVTFRCDPISEHNRLYWYRQTLGQGPEFLTYFQNEAQLEKSRLLSDRFSAERPKGSFSTLEIQRTEQGDSAMYLCASSRPQGANYEQYFGPGTRLTVT.

This chain joins TRBV29-1 and TRBJ1-4; 8 nucleotides agree with TRBD1. V lost 6 bases to trimming and J lost 7 bases; unmatched junction nucleotides: 10. This CDR3 has 14 amino acids. The V gene's germline CDR1 is SQVTM and CDR2 ANQGSEA. The DNA of the CDR3 is TGCAGCGTCGCTTTGACAGGGGAGGGTGAAAAACTGTTTTTT. Protein sequence: CSVALTGEGEKLFF.

This clonotype was picked up many times. J is TRBJ1-1 and V is TRBV12-3 or TRBV12-4; no firm D call. The V end lost 8 bases, the J end lost 10 bases, and 20 bases lay between the germline ends. This CDR3 has 13 residues. As DNA, the CDR3 is TGTGCCAGCGTATCTCCCAGAGGGTTCGGAGCTTTCTTT. It is translated as CASVSPRGFGAFF.

The sample holds many counts of this clonotype. The J gene is TRBJ1-1, the V gene TRBV12-3 or TRBV12-4; 7 bases are shared with TRBD1. This CDR3 spans 12 amino acids. The ends lost 6 bases at V and 7 bases at J; junction bases unmatched: 5. Here the CDR3 reads CASSPDRVEAFF. The CDR3 bases are TGTGCCAGCAGCCCTGACAGGGTTGAAGCTTTCTTT.

This chain uses TRBV28 with TRBJ2-7, with TRBD1 matching 7 bases. The CDR3 is 14 amino acids. J was trimmed by 5 bases and V by 5 bases; bases with no gene match: 9. Germline V gene lookup returns CDR1 MDHEN and CDR2 SYDVKM. CDR3 sequence (DNA): TGTGCCAGCAGTCTGGGGACAGTCGGGCACGAGCAGTACTTC. This gives the protein CASSLGTVGHEQYF.

A few counts support this clonotype. The V gene is TRBV20-1, the J gene TRBJ2-1, with 13 nucleotides matching TRBD2. The J segment lost 3 bases and the V segment lost 2 bases, leaving 10 bases of the junction unmatched. Per germline, CDR1 DFQATT and CDR2 SNEGSKA (reference sequence). This CDR3 is 18 amino acids long. The CDR3 coding sequence is TGCAGTGCTAGATGGGGACTAGCGGGAAACGACGTCTACAATGAGCAGTTCTTC. Translated, it gives CSARWGLAGNDVYNEQFF.

This clonotype has more than one count but fewer than ten. The V and J genes are TRBV11-2 and TRBJ2-5, with D possibly called TRBD1 or TRBD2 (5 bases each). The CDR3 sequence is 15 residues long. V dropped 1 base and J dropped 5 bases, with 14 bases sitting between them. CDR1 and CDR2 from the germline V gene are SGHAT and FQNNGV. In DNA form, the CDR3 reads TGTGCCAGCAGCTTAGTACTTGGGGGAGACGAGACCCAGTACTTC. This encodes CASSLVLGGDETQYF.

This chain connects TRBV5-1 to TRBJ2-1, with TRBD2 as a possible D gene (5 bases). Trimming took 3 bases from V and 0 from J, leaving 10 bases between them. The germline V gene has CDR1 SGHRS and CDR2 YFSETQ. This CDR3 spans 15 amino acids. The CDR3 DNA sequence: TGCGCCAGCAGCTCCCCTGGGAGCTCCTACAATGAGCAGTTCTTC. Encoded protein: CASSSPGSSYNEQFF.

The table lists this clonotype with a few counts. The rearrangement links TRBV7-2 to TRBJ1-1, with 7 bases fitting TRBD1. The CDR3 length is 15 residues. Trimming took 5 bases from V and 4 from J; bases not matched to a gene: 10. CDR1 SGHTA and CDR2 FQGNSA come from the germline V gene. The CDR3 DNA sequence: TGTGCCAGCAGCCCACCGACAGGGATCGTCACTGAAGCTTTCTTT. It translates to CASSPPTGIVTEAFF.

This clonotype was counted only a few times. In nucleotides, the CDR3 is TGCGCCAGCAGCTTGGAGGGATCCGGGACAGAGAACACCGGGGAGCTGTTTTTT. The encoded protein is CASSLEGSGTENTGELFF. V gene TRBV5-1 combines with J gene TRBJ2-2; 7 nucleotides align to TRBD1. CDR3 length: 18 amino acids. J gave up 1 base and V 0 bases, and 9 bases lay outside the gene matches. Germline V lookup: CDR1 SGHRS, CDR2 YFSETQ. Full variable domain (remainder filled in from reference TRBV5-1 and TRBJ2-2): KAGVTQTPRYLIKTRGQQVTLSCSPISGHRSVSWYQQTPGQGLQFLFEYFSETQRNKGNFPGRFSGRQFSNSRSEMNVSTLELGDSALYLCASSLEGSGTENTGELFFGEGSRLTVL.

This clonotype was counted many times. This rearrangement joins TRBV4-1 to TRBJ1-1; the match to TRBD1 covers 7 bases. Germline loops: CDR1 MGHRA, CDR2 YSYEKL. The V segment lost 3 bases and the J segment 7 bases; nucleotides outside the gene matches: 2. The CDR3 has 12 residues. This chain's CDR3 is CASSHRDSEAFF. CDR3 nucleotide sequence: TGCGCCAGCAGCCACCGGGACAGTGAAGCTTTCTTT.

V and J are TRBV3-1 and TRBJ2-7; D is ambiguous. CDR3 size: 13 residues. The V gene lost 2 bases and the J gene lost 1 base, with 6 bases spanning the gap. CDR1 and CDR2 (germline): LGHDT, YNNKEL (reference sequence). CDR3 in amino acids: CASSQLGSYEQYF. In DNA form, the CDR3 reads TGTGCCAGCAGCCAATTGGGGTCCTACGAGCAGTACTTC.

This clonotype was seen repeatedly, ten times or more. J is TRBJ2-2 and V is TRBV12-3 or TRBV12-4, with D tentatively TRBD2 (5 bases). V lost 7 bases to trimming and J lost 0 bases, with 18 bases between them. The CDR3 runs 17 residues. CDR3: CASNYDYIQPNTGELFF. The CDR3 DNA is TGTGCCAGCAATTATGACTATATTCAGCCGAACACCGGGGAGCTGTTTTTT.

The gene calls are TRBV9 and TRBJ1-6, with D unresolved. V gave up 3 bases and J gave up 8 bases, with 6 bases separating them. The germline V gene has CDR1 SGDLS and CDR2 YYNGEE. The CDR3 is 12 amino acids. The CDR3 nucleotides are TGTGCCAGCAGCGCCTACGATTCACCCCTCCACTTT. Its translation: CASSAYDSPLHF. The full variable domain, in which reference TRBV9 and TRBJ1-6 provide the parts outside the CDR3, is DSGVTQTPKHLITATGQRVTLRCSPRSGDLSVYWYQQSLDQGLQFLIQYYNGEERAKGNILERFSAQQFPDLHSELNLSSLELGDSALYFCASSAYDSPLHFGNGTRLTVT.

V and J are TRBV20-1 and TRBJ1-2; no clear D. Germline CDR1 DFQATT, CDR2 SNEGSKA (reference sequence). The V gene lost 4 bases and the J gene lost 7 bases, with 16 bases spanning the gap. The CDR3 is 13 residues long. CDR3 sequence: CSANSVLNGGYTF. CDR3 bases: TGCAGTGCTAATTCTGTGCTTAACGGTGGCTACACCTTC.

The chain has TRBV28 and TRBJ2-1; D might be TRBD1 (6 bases). This CDR3 spans 16 amino acids. Germline lookup yields CDR1 MDHEN and CDR2 SYDVKM. The V end lost 1 base, the J end lost 0 bases, and 10 bases lay between the germline ends. CDR3 in amino acids: CASSLFDRISYNEQFF. The CDR3 DNA sequence: TGTGCCAGCAGTTTATTTGACAGGATCTCCTACAATGAGCAGTTCTTC.

The chain recombines TRBV2 with TRBJ1-2; TRBD1 agrees at 8 bases. The V and J ends lost 8 bases and 4 bases, in that order; junction bases with no gene match: 9. Germline CDR1 is SNHLY and CDR2 is FYNNEI. There are 14 residues in the CDR3. CDR3 nucleotides: TGTGCCAGCGCGGGTGGACAGGGATTCTATGGCTACACCTTC. Translated, it gives CASAGGQGFYGYTF.